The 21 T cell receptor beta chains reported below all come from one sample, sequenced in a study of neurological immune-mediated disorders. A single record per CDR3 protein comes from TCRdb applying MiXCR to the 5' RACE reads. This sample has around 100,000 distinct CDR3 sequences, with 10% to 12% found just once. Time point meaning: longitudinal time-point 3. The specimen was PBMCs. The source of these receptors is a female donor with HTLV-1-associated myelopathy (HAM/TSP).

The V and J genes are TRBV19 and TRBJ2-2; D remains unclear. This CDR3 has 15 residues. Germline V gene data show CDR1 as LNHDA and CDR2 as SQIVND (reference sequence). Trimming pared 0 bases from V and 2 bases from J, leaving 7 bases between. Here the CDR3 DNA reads TGTGCCAGTAGTATAGAGGCCCTTAACACCGGGGAGCTGTTTTTT. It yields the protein CASSIEALNTGELFF. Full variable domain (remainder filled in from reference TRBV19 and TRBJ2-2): DGGITQSPKYLFRKEGQNVTLSCEQNLNHDAMYWYRQDPGQGLRLIYYSQIVNDFQKGDIAEGYSVSREKKESFPLTVTSAQKNPTAFYLCASSIEALNTGELFFGEGSRLTVL.

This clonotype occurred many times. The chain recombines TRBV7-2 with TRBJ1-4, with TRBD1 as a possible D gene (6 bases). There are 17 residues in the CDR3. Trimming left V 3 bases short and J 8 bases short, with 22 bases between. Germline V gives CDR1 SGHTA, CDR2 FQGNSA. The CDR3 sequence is CASSLRRDTGGREKLFF. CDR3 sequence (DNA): TGTGCCAGCAGCTTGCGCCGGGACACCGGAGGAAGGGAAAAACTGTTTTTT.

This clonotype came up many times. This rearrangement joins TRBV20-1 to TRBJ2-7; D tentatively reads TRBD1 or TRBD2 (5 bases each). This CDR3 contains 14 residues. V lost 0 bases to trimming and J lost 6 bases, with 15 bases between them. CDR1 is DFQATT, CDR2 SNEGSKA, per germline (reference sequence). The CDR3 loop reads CSARDLGERSEQYF. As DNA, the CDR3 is TGCAGTGCTAGAGATTTGGGGGAAAGGAGCGAGCAGTACTTC.

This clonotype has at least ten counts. This CDR3 is CASKTDASSSYEQYF. CDR3 DNA sequence: TGCGCCAGCAAGACGGACGCATCGAGCTCCTACGAGCAGTACTTC. This chain links TRBV5-1 with TRBJ2-7; D is unclear. The CDR3 consists of 15 residues. The V gene's germline CDR1 is SGHRS and CDR2 YFSETQ. Between the trimmed V and J ends, which lost 6 bases and 0 bases, there was a span of 16 bases. Drawing the rest from reference TRBV5-1 and TRBJ2-7, the complete variable domain is KAGVTQTPRYLIKTRGQQVTLSCSPISGHRSVSWYQQTPGQGLQFLFEYFSETQRNKGNFPGRFSGRQFSNSRSEMNVSTLELGDSALYLCASKTDASSSYEQYFGPGTRLTVT.

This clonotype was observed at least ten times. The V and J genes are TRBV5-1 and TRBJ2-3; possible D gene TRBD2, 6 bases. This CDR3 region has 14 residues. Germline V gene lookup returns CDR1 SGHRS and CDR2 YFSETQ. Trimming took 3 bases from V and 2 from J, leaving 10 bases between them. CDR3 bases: TGCGCCAGCAGCTCCGGGACTTCCACAGATACGCAGTATTTT. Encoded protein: CASSSGTSTDTQYF. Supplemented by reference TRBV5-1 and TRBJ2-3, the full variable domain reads KAGVTQTPRYLIKTRGQQVTLSCSPISGHRSVSWYQQTPGQGLQFLFEYFSETQRNKGNFPGRFSGRQFSNSRSEMNVSTLELGDSALYLCASSSGTSTDTQYFGPGTRLTVL.

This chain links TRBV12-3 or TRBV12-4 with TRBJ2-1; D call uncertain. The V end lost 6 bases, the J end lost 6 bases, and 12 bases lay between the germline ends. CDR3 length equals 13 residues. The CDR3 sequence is CASRLNGPNEQFF. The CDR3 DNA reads TGTGCCAGCAGATTGAACGGGCCCAATGAGCAGTTCTTC.

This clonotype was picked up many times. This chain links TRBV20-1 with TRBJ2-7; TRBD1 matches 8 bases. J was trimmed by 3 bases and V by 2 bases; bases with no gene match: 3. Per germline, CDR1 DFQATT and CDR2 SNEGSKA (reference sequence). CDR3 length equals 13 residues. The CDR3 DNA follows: TGCAGTGCTAGAAGACAGGGGAACTACGAGCAGTACTTC. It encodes CSARRQGNYEQYF.

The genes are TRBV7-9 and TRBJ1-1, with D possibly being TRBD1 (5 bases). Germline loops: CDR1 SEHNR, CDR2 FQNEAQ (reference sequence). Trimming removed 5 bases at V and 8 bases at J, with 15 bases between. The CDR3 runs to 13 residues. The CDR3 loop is CASSRLINREAFF. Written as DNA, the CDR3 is TGTGCCAGCAGCCGGCTCATAAACAGGGAAGCTTTCTTT.

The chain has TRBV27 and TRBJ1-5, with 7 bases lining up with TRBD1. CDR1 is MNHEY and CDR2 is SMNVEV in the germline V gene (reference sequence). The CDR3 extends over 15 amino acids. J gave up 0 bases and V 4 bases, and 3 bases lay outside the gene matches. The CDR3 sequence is CASSSGGVSNQPQHF. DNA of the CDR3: TGTGCCAGCAGTTCAGGGGGGGTTAGCAATCAGCCCCAGCATTTT.

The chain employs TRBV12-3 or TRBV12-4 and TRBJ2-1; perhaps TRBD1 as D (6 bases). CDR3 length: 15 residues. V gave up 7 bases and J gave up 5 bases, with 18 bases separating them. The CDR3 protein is CASMIRGMVNNEQFF. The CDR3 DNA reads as TGTGCCAGCATGATAAGGGGGATGGTAAACAATGAGCAGTTCTTC.

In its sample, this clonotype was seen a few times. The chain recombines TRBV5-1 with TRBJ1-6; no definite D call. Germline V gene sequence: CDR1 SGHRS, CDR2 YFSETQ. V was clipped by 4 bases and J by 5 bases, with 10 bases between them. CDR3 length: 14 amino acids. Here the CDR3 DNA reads TGCGCCAGCAGCGGAACACAGAATAATTCACCCCTCCACTTT. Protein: CASSGTQNNSPLHF. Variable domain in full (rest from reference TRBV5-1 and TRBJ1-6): KAGVTQTPRYLIKTRGQQVTLSCSPISGHRSVSWYQQTPGQGLQFLFEYFSETQRNKGNFPGRFSGRQFSNSRSEMNVSTLELGDSALYLCASSGTQNNSPLHFGNGTRLTVT.

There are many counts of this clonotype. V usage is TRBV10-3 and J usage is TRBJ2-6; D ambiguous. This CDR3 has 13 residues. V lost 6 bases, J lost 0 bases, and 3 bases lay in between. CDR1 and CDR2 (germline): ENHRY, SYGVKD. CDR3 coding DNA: TGTGCCATCAGGCTCTCTGGGGCCAACGTCCTGACTTTC. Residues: CAIRLSGANVLTF.

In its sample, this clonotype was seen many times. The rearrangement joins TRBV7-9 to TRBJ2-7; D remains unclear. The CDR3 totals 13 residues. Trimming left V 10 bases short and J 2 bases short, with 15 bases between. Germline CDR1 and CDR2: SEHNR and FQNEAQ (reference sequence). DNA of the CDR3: TGTGCCACCACACCTGATGTTGCCTACGAGCAGTACTTC. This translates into CATTPDVAYEQYF.

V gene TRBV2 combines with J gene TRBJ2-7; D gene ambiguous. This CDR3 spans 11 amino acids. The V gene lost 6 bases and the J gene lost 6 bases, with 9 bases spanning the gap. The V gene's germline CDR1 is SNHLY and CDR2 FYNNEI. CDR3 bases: TGTGCCAGCAGGGACCGTGCCGAGCAGTACTTC. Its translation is CASRDRAEQYF.

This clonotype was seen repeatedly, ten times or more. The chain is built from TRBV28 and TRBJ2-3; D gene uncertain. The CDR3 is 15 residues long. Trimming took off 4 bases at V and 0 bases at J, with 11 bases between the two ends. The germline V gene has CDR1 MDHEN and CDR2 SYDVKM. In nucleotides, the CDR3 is TGTGCCAGCAGTTCGTCGGCGGCTAGCACAGATACGCAGTATTTT. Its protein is CASSSSAASTDTQYF. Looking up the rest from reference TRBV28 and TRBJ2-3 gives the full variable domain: DVKVTQSSRYLVKRTGEKVFLECVQDMDHENMFWYRQDPGLGLRLIYFSYDVKMKEKGDIPEGYSVSREKKERFSLILESASTNQTSMYLCASSSSAASTDTQYFGPGTRLTVL.

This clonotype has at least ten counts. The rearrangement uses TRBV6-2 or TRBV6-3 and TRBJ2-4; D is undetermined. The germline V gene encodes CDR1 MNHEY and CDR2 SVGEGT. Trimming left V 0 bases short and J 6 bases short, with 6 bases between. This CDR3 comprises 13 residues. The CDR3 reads CASSYSARNIQYF. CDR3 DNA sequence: TGTGCCAGCAGTTACTCGGCAAGAAACATTCAGTACTTC.

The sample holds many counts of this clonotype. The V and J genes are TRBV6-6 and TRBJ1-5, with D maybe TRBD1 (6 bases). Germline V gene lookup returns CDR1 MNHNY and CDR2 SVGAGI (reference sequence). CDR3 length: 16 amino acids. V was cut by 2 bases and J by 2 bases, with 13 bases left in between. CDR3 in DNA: TGTGCCAGCAGTTACCAACAGGGTTTTGGCAATCAGCCCCAGCATTTT. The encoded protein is CASSYQQGFGNQPQHF.

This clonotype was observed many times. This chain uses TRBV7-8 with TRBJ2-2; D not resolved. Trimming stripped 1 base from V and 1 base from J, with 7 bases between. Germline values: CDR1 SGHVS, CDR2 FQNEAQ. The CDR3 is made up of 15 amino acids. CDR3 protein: CASSLVWWNTGELFF. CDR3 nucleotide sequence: TGTGCCAGCAGCTTAGTGTGGTGGAACACCGGGGAGCTGTTTTTT.

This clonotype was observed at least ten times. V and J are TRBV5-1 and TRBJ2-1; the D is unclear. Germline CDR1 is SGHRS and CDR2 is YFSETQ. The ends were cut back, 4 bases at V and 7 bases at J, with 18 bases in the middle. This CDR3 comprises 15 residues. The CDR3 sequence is CASSPGLINANEQFF. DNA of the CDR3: TGCGCCAGCAGCCCGGGCCTCATAAACGCAAATGAGCAGTTCTTC. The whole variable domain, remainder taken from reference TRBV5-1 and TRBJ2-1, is KAGVTQTPRYLIKTRGQQVTLSCSPISGHRSVSWYQQTPGQGLQFLFEYFSETQRNKGNFPGRFSGRQFSNSRSEMNVSTLELGDSALYLCASSPGLINANEQFFGPGTRLTVL.

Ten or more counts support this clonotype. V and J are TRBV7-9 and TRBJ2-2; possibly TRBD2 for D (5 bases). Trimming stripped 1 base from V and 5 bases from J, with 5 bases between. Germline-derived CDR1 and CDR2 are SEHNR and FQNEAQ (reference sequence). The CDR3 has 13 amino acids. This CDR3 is CASSLGRTGELFF. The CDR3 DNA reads TGTGCCAGCAGCTTAGGGAGGACCGGGGAGCTGTTTTTT.

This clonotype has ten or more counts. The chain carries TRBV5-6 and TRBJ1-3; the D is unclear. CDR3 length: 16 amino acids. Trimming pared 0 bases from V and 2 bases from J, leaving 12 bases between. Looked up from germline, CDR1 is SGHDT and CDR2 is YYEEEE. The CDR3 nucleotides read TGTGCCAGCAGCTTGGATGGGTTAATACCTGGAAACACCATATATTTT. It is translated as CASSLDGLIPGNTIYF.